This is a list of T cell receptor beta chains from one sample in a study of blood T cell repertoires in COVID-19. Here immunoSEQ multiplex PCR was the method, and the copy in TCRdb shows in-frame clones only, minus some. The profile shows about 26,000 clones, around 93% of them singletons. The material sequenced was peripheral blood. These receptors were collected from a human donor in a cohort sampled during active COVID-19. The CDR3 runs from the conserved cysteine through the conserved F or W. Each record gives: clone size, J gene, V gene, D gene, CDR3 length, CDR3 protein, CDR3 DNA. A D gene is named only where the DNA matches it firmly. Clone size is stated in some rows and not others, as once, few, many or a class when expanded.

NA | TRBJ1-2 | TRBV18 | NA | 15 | CASSPRASGENGYTF | TGTGCCAGCTCACCAAGGGCCTCCGGGGAGAATGGCTACACCTTC
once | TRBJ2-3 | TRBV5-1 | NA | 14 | CASSLALGTDTQYF | TGCGCCAGCAGCTTGGCCCTTGGCACAGATACGCAGTATTTT
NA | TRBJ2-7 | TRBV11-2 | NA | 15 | CASSLLGGNGYEQYF | TGTGCCAGCAGCTTATTGGGGGGAAATGGGTACGAGCAGTACTTC
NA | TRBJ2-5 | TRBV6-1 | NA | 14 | CASSEGRLEETQYF | TGTGCCAGCAGTGAAGGGAGACTAGAAGAGACCCAGTACTTC
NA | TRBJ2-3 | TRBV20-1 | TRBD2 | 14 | CSASRGGYTDTQYF | TGCAGTGCTAGTCGCGGGGGTTACACAGATACGCAGTATTTT
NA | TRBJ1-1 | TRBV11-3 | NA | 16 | CASSLGGTQANTEAFF | TGTGCCAGCAGCTTAGGTGGGACTCAAGCGAACACTGAAGCTTTCTTT
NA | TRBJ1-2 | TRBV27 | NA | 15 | CASSLGQGANYGYTF | TGTGCCAGCAGTTTGGGGCAGGGCGCGAACTATGGCTACACCTTC
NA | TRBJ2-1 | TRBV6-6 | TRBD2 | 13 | CATRTSGGDEQFF | TGTGCCACCAGGACTAGCGGGGGCGATGAGCAGTTCTTC
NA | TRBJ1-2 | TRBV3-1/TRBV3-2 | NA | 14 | CASSQGGGSYGYTF | TGTGCCAGCAGCCAAGGGGGAGGAAGCTATGGCTACACCTTC
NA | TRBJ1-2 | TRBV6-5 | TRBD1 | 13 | CASRLDRDYGYTF | TGTGCCAGCAGGCTCGACAGGGACTATGGCTACACCTTC
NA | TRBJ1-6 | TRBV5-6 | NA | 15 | CASSFGGGLGSPLHF | TGTGCCAGCAGCTTCGGGGGAGGCCTGGGCTCACCCCTCCACTTT
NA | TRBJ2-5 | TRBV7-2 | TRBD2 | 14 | CASSPIAGRETQYF | TGTGCCAGCAGCCCGATAGCGGGTCGGGAGACCCAGTACTTC
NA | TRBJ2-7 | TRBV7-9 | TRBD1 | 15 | CASSPWRQGAYEQYF | TGTGCCAGCAGCCCATGGCGTCAGGGGGCCTACGAGCAGTACTTC
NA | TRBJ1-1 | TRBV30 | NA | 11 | CAWSVGFEAFF | TGTGCCTGGAGCGTTGGCTTCGAAGCTTTCTTT
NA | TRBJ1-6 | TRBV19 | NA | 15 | CASSPQDIHNSPLHF | TGTGCCAGTAGTCCCCAGGACATACATAATTCACCCCTCCACTTT
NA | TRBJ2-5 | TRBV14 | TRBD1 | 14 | CASSQDRGHETQYF | TGTGCCAGCAGCCAGGACAGGGGGCACGAGACCCAGTACTTC
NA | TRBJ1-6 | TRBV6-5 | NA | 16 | CASSYSRGSYNSPLHF | TGTGCCAGCAGTTACTCAAGGGGGTCCTATAATTCACCCCTCCACTTT
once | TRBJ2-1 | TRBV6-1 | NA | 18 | CASSEALGRTAFNNEQFF | TGTGCCAGCAGTGAAGCGCTGGGGCGGACGGCCTTTAACAATGAGCAGTTCTTC
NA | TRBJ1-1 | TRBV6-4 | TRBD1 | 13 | CASSSGTGSEAFF | TGTGCCAGCAGTTCCGGGACAGGGTCTGAAGCTTTCTTT
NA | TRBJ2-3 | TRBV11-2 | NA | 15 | CASSLVGGAGDTQYF | TGTGCCAGCAGCTTAGTGGGCGGGGCTGGGGATACGCAGTATTTT
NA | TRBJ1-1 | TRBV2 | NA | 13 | CAKRGGEITEAFF | TGTGCCAAGAGGGGGGGGGAGATCACTGAAGCTTTCTTT
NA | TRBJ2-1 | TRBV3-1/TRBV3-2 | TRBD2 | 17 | CASSPRIGTSGGLEQFF | TGTGCCAGCAGCCCCAGGATTGGGACTAGCGGGGGGTTGGAGCAGTTCTTC
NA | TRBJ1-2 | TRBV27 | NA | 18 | CASSSWASDSQHNYGYTF | TGTGCCAGCAGCTCTTGGGCCTCGGACAGCCAACATAACTATGGCTACACCTTC
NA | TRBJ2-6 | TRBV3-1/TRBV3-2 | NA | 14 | CASSQGGEDNVLTF | TGTGCCAGCAGCCAAGGGGGGGAGGACAACGTCCTGACTTTC
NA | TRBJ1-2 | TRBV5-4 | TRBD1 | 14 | CASSIGQGHSGYTF | TGTGCCAGCAGCATAGGACAGGGCCACTCAGGCTACACCTTC
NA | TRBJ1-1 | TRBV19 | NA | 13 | CASSPGFFTEAFF | TGTGCCAGTAGTCCCGGGTTTTTCACTGAAGCTTTCTTT
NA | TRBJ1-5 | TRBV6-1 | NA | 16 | CASSDYAQGTNQPQHF | TGTGCCAGCAGTGATTATGCTCAGGGCACTAATCAGCCCCAGCATTTT
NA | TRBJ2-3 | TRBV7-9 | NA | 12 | CASDFKADTQYF | TGTGCCAGCGACTTTAAGGCAGATACGCAGTATTTT
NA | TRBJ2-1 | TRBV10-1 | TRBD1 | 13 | CASGTVGSNEQFF | TGCGCCAGCGGGACAGTAGGGTCCAATGAGCAGTTCTTC
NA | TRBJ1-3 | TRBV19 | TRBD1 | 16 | CASSDRGIGIGNTIYF | TGTGCCAGTAGTGACAGGGGAATCGGAATTGGAAACACCATATATTTT
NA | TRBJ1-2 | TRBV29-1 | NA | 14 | CSVEPDSGAQGYTF | TGCAGCGTTGAACCGGATTCAGGGGCGCAAGGCTACACCTTC
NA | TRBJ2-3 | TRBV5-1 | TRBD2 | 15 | CASSTTSGVPDTQYF | TGCGCCAGCAGCACGACTAGCGGGGTCCCAGATACGCAGTATTTT
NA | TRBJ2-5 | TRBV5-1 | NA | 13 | CASSLDREQTQYF | TGCGCCAGCAGCTTGGACAGGGAACAGACCCAGTACTTC
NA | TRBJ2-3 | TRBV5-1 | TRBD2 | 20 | CASSPGGLAGGLWGTDTQYF | TGCGCCAGCAGCCCCGGGGGACTAGCGGGGGGGCTCTGGGGCACAGATACGCAGTATTTT
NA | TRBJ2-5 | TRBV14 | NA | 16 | CASSLQVGVTQETQYF | TGTGCCAGCAGCCTCCAGGTCGGGGTGACACAAGAGACCCAGTACTTC
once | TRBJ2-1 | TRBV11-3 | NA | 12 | CASSLARGGQFF | TGTGCCAGCAGCTTAGCAAGGGGTGGGCAGTTCTTC
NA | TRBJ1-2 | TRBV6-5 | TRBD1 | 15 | CASRATTTGAHGYTF | TGTGCCAGCAGAGCCACCACTACAGGGGCTCATGGCTACACCTTC
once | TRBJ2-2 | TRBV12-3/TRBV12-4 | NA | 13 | CASSLRGTGELFF | TGTGCCAGCAGTTTACGGGGTACCGGGGAGCTGTTTTTT
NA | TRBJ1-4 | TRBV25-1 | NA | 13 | CASSEYQNEKLFF | TGTGCCAGCAGTGAATATCAGAATGAAAAACTGTTTTTT
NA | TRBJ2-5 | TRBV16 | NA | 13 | CASSPVSRETQYF | TGTGCCAGCAGCCCGGTCAGCAGGGAGACCCAGTACTTC
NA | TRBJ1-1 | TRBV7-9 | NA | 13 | CASSGRGRTEAFF | TGTGCCAGCAGCGGCAGGGGTCGCACTGAAGCTTTCTTT
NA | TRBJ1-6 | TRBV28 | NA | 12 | CASSLHGRTLHF | TGTGCCAGCAGCCTCCATGGCAGGACCCTCCACTTT
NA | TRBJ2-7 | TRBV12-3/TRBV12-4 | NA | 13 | CASSFEQDYEQYF | TGTGCCAGCAGTTTTGAACAGGACTACGAGCAGTACTTC
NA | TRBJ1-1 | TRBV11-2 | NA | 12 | CASSLGPTEAFF | TGTGCCAGCAGCTTAGGGCCCACTGAAGCTTTCTTT
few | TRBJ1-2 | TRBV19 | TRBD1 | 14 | CASSQWTGGRGYTF | TGTGCCAGTAGTCAATGGACAGGGGGTCGAGGCTACACCTTC
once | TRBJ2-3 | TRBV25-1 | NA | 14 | CASSEDRGTDTQYF | TGTGCCAGCAGTGAAGACAGAGGCACAGATACGCAGTATTTT
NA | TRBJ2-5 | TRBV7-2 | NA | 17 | CASSLVGGAGILETQYF | TGTGCCAGCAGCTTAGTGGGGGGGGCCGGTATCTTGGAGACCCAGTACTTC
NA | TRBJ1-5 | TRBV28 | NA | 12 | CAIHGGRQPQHF | TGTGCCATCCATGGGGGGAGGCAGCCCCAGCATTTT
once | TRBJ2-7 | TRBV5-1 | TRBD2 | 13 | CASGAIRGDEQYF | TGCGCCAGTGGGGCGATCCGGGGGGACGAGCAGTACTTC
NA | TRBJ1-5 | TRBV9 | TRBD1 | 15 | CASSPQGTVDQPQHF | TGTGCCAGCAGCCCCCAGGGGACAGTTGATCAGCCCCAGCATTTT
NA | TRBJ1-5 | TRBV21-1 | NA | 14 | CASTQNRGNQPQHF | TGTGCCAGCACCCAAAACAGAGGCAATCAGCCCCAGCATTTT
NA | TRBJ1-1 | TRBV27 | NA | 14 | CASRPRQGNTEAFF | TGTGCCAGCAGACCGCGGCAGGGGAACACTGAAGCTTTCTTT
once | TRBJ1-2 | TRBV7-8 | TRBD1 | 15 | CASSIRDRGQTSYTF | TGTGCCAGCAGCATCCGGGACAGGGGCCAGACGTCCTACACCTTC
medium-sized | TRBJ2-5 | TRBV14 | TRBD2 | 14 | CASSPLGGAGTQYF | TGTGCCAGCAGCCCCCTGGGAGGGGCGGGGACCCAGTACTTC
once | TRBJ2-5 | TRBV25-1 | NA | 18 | CASSEYRGFGGGRETQYF | TGTGCCAGCAGTGAATATAGGGGATTCGGGGGTGGTAGAGAGACCCAGTACTTC
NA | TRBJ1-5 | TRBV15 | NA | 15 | CATSRRTGIDQPQHF | TGTGCCACCAGCAGACGTACAGGGATCGATCAGCCCCAGCATTTT
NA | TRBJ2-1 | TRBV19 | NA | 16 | CASSTPGRWPYNEQFF | TGTGCCAGTAGTACCCCAGGGAGGTGGCCGTACAATGAGCAGTTCTTC
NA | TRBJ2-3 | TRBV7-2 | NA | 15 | CASSLAASSTDTQYF | TGTGCCAGCAGCTTAGCGGCCAGTAGCACAGATACGCAGTATTTT
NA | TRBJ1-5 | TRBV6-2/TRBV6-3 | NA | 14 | CASSGQYSNQPQHF | TGTGCCAGCAGCGGACAGTATAGCAATCAGCCCCAGCATTTT